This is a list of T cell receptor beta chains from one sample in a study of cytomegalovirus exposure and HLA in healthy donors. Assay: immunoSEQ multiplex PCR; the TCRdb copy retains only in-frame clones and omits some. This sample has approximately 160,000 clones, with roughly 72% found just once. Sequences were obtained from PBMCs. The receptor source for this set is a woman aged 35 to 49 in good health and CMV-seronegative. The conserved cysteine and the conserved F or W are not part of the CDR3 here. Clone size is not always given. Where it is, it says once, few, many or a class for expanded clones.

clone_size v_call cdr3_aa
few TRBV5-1 ASSLEGSRGYNEQF
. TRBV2 ATGGTGLAATDTQY
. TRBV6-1 ASSEGGGAYEQY
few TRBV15 ATSRDAGEQF
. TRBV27 ASSSRGSTTDTQY
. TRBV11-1 ASSPEAGGGYEQF
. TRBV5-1 ASTLDSEAF
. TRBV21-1 ASSLEVAPSSYEQY
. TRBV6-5 ASRSTGFGNTIY
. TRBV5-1 ASSSTGGAAYEQY
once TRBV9 ASSAGQGVNEQY
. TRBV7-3 ASSFPSGEQF
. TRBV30 AWSLTGPRGYEQY
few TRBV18 ASSPLGPSNEKLF
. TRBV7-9 ASSEGTSLGEQF
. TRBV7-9 ASSTGQDHSGNTIY
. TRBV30 ALQDMAEQY
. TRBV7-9 ASSFSPGAGELF
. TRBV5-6 ASSLSWTGVDQPQH
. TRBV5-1 ASSLAGRLYNEQF
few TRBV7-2 ASSRGGGGNQPQH
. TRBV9 ASSPPSGSFINEQF